Below are 25 T cell receptor beta chains sequenced from a single sample in a study of blood T cell repertoires in COVID-19. Sequenced by immunoSEQ multiplex PCR; TCRdb stores in-frame clones only, minus some. The sample lists about 220,000 clones; about four fifths were seen once. Material for sequencing was PBMCs or T cells enriched from blood (not recorded which). Receptors originate from a woman between 55 and 75 years old who had recovered from COVID-19.

V and J are TRBV5-4 and TRBJ1-1; TRBD1 agrees at 9 bases. Losses at the gene ends were 4 bases for V and 3 bases for J; bases not matched to a gene: 4. Looked up from germline, CDR1 is SGHNT and CDR2 is YYREEE (reference sequence). The length of the CDR3 is 14 residues. The chain's CDR3 is CASSRGQGYTEAFF. CDR3 nucleotide sequence: TGTGCCAGCAGCCGGGGACAGGGTTACACTGAAGCTTTCTTT.

This clone has only one observation. This chain links TRBV19 with TRBJ1-2; no clear D gene. V gave up 0 bases and J gave up 7 bases, with 9 bases separating them. Germline CDR1 and CDR2: LNHDA and SQIVND (reference sequence). The CDR3 consists of 13 residues. The CDR3 DNA follows: TGTGCCAGTAGTATAGACAGGCCGCGTGGCTACACCTTC. As protein: CASSIDRPRGYTF. Variable domain in full (rest from reference TRBV19 and TRBJ1-2): DGGITQSPKYLFRKEGQNVTLSCEQNLNHDAMYWYRQDPGQGLRLIYYSQIVNDFQKGDIAEGYSVSREKKESFPLTVTSAQKNPTAFYLCASSIDRPRGYTFGSGTRLTVV.

This clone was observed at least ten times. This chain joins TRBV6-4 and TRBJ1-1; D is perhaps TRBD1 (5 bases). V lost 3 bases, J lost 1 base, and 6 bases lay in between. The CDR3 runs 13 residues. Germline assignment: CDR1 MRHNA and CDR2 SNTAGT. CDR3 protein: CASSEDTNTEAFF. The CDR3 DNA is TGTGCCAGCAGTGAGGACACGAACACTGAAGCTTTCTTT.

The chain uses TRBV27 and TRBJ2-3; D not certain. This CDR3 contains 12 residues. V lost 6 bases to trimming and J lost 5 bases, with 9 bases between them. In germline, CDR1 is MNHEY, CDR2 SMNVEV (reference sequence). DNA of the CDR3: TGTGCCAGCAGAACCCTACTAGATACGCAGTATTTT. Its translation is CASRTLLDTQYF.

The chain uses TRBV6-5 and TRBJ2-7; 12 bases match TRBD1. Losses at the gene ends were 2 bases for V and 5 bases for J; bases not matched to a gene: 4. Germline V gene sequence: CDR1 MNHEY, CDR2 SVGAGI. The CDR3 has 15 amino acids. The CDR3 DNA reads TGTGCCAGCAGTTACGGGACAGGGGGCATCGACGAGCAGTACTTC. Translated: CASSYGTGGIDEQYF.

Many counts were recorded for this clone. The CDR3 sequence is CASSPGSAQFF. DNA of the CDR3: TGTGCCAGCAGCCCAGGGTCCGCGCAGTTCTTC. V gene TRBV2 combines with J gene TRBJ2-1; possibly TRBD1 for D (5 bases). This CDR3 comprises 11 residues. The germline gives CDR1 SNHLY, CDR2 FYNNEI. The V end lost 6 bases, the J end lost 12 bases, and 12 bases lay between the germline ends.

The V call is TRBV5-6, the J call TRBJ2-7; no reliable D call. Trimming took off 3 bases at V and 3 bases at J, with 19 bases between the two ends. The CDR3 contains 16 residues. CDR1 is SGHDT and CDR2 is YYEEEE in the germline V gene. The CDR3 DNA is TGTGCCAGCAGCTCCCTAACAGACATCGGAAACTACGAGCAGTACTTC. Its protein is CASSSLTDIGNYEQYF. Looking up the rest from reference TRBV5-6 and TRBJ2-7 gives the full variable domain: DAGVTQSPTHLIKTRGQQVTLRCSPKSGHDTVSWYQQALGQGPQFIFQYYEEEERQRGNFPDRFSGHQFPNYSSELNVNALLLGDSALYLCASSSLTDIGNYEQYFGPGTRLTVT.

This chain uses TRBV7-8 with TRBJ1-5, with D unclear. Looked up from germline, CDR1 is SGHVS and CDR2 is FQNEAQ. V gave up 3 bases and J gave up 1 base, with 4 bases separating them. This CDR3 is built from 13 residues. In DNA form, the CDR3 reads TGTGCCAGCAGCTTCAGGAGCAATCAGCCCCAGCATTTT. It yields the protein CASSFRSNQPQHF.

V is TRBV6-5 and J is TRBJ1-6, with 11 bases aligning to TRBD1. Germline CDR1 and CDR2: MNHEY and SVGAGI. The ends lost 6 bases at V and 9 bases at J; junction bases unmatched: 4. The CDR3 has 14 amino acids. CDR3 DNA sequence: TGTGCCAGCAGGTGGGGACAGGGGGGTTCACCCCTCCACTTT. Translated, it gives CASRWGQGGSPLHF.

The chain combines TRBV11-2 with TRBJ1-6; D is uncertain. Per the germline V gene, CDR1 is SGHAT and CDR2 is FQNNGV. The length of the CDR3 is 16 residues. Trimming cost V 5 bases and J 7 bases, with 18 bases left between them. The CDR3: CASSTSTWGGNSPLHF. CDR3 DNA sequence: TGTGCCAGCAGCACGTCGACCTGGGGAGGGAATTCACCCCTCCACTTT.

The gene calls are TRBV6-2 or TRBV6-3 and TRBJ1-5; D perhaps matches TRBD1 (6 bases). Trimming shortened V by 6 bases and J by 0 bases, and 12 bases separated the two germline ends. CDR1 is MNHEY, CDR2 SVGEGT, per germline. CDR3 size: 15 residues. The CDR3 is CASSWRGGSNQPQHF. The CDR3 DNA follows: TGTGCCAGCAGCTGGCGAGGGGGTAGCAATCAGCCCCAGCATTTT.

V is TRBV12-3 or TRBV12-4 and J is TRBJ2-3, with TRBD2 as a possible D gene (6 bases). The CDR3 totals 13 residues. V lost 5 bases to trimming and J lost 8 bases, with 14 bases between them. The CDR3 sequence is CASSPTSIGTQYF. The CDR3 region has the DNA TGTGCCAGCAGTCCTACTAGCATTGGTACGCAGTATTTT.

The CDR3 DNA follows: TGCGCCAGCAGCTTGGCACAGGGTACCAATACGCAGTATTTT. Protein: CASSLAQGTNTQYF. The chain is built from TRBV5-1 and TRBJ2-3, with D possibly TRBD1 on 6 matching bases. The CDR3 has 14 residues. From germline, CDR1 is SGHRS and CDR2 YFSETQ. V lost 0 bases and J 7 bases, leaving 12 bases between the germline ends.

This chain joins TRBV3-1 (or the pseudogene TRBV3-2) and TRBJ2-7; 10 bases are a match to TRBD2. CDR3 length: 12 residues. V trimming: 10 bases; J trimming: 6 bases; junction bases outside the gene matches: 6. CDR1 and CDR2 from the germline V gene are LGHDT and YNNKEL (reference sequence). The CDR3 DNA sequence: TGTGCCACCCGGAGCGGGGGGGGCGAGCAGTACTTC. This translates into CATRSGGGEQYF.

This clone was counted a single time. V gene TRBV5-1 combines with J gene TRBJ2-7; 8 bases align to TRBD1. Losses at the gene ends were 1 base for V and 6 bases for J; bases not matched to a gene: 12. The CDR3 is made up of 16 amino acids. The germline CDR1 and CDR2 sequences are SGHRS and YFSETQ. The CDR3 is CASSLWPAGTGGEQYF. The CDR3 DNA is TGCGCCAGCAGCTTGTGGCCCGCCGGGACAGGTGGCGAGCAGTACTTC.

V is TRBV5-5 and J is TRBJ1-1, with 10 bases lining up with TRBD1. Losses at the gene ends were 2 bases for V and 4 bases for J; bases not matched to a gene: 5. Germline lookup yields CDR1 SGHKS and CDR2 YYEKEE (reference sequence). The CDR3 length is 15 residues. CDR3 in DNA: TGTGCCAGCAGCTTAGTCCGGGACAGGGGCACTGAAGCTTTCTTT. Protein: CASSLVRDRGTEAFF.

The genes are TRBV14 and TRBJ1-3; D not certain. The germline V and J ends were trimmed by 0 bases and 0 bases, with 12 bases remaining between them. In germline, CDR1 is SGHDN, CDR2 FVKESK. This CDR3 spans 17 amino acids. Here the CDR3 reads CASSQERWSTSGNTIYF. CDR3 coding DNA: TGTGCCAGCAGCCAAGAGCGTTGGTCCACCTCTGGAAACACCATATATTTT.

The genes are TRBV11-3 and TRBJ2-2; D perhaps matches TRBD2 (6 bases). The CDR3 covers 13 residues. Trimming removed 7 bases at V and 3 bases at J, with 9 bases between. Per germline, CDR1 SGHNT and CDR2 YENEEA. The CDR3 sequence: CASTPGDTGELFF. Here the CDR3 DNA reads TGTGCCAGCACCCCGGGGGACACCGGGGAGCTGTTTTTT. Filled out from reference TRBV11-3 and TRBJ2-2, the complete variable domain reads EAGVVQSPRYKIIEKKQPVAFWCNPISGHNTLYWYLQNLGQGPELLIRYENEEAVDDSQLPKDRFSAERLKGVDSTLKIQPAELGDSAVYLCASTPGDTGELFFGEGSRLTVL.

Concerning this clone itself: One junction end disagrees with the germline gene, perhaps due to a read error. The V call is TRBV7-3, the J call TRBJ2-1; 8 bases fit TRBD2. The CDR3 extends over 17 amino acids. The germline V gene encodes CDR1 SGHTA and CDR2 FQGTGA. The CDR3 DNA sequence: TGTGCCAGCAGCCTAACCCTTTCTAGCGGGTCATACAATGAGCAGTTCTTC. Protein sequence: CASSLTLSSGSYNEQFF. Full variable domain (remainder filled in from reference TRBV7-3 and TRBJ2-1): GAGVSQTPSNKVTEKGKYVELRCDPISGHTALYWYRQSLGQGPEFLIYFQGTGAADDSGLPNDRFFAVRPEGSVSTLKIQRTERGDSAVYLCASSLTLSSGSYNEQFFGPGTRLTVL.

The chain combines TRBV11-2 with TRBJ1-1; unclear D gene. The CDR3 runs 15 residues. V shed 4 bases and J shed 2 bases, with 14 bases lying between them. Germline V gene data show CDR1 as SGHAT and CDR2 as FQNNGV. The CDR3 DNA is TGTGCCAGCAGCTCTGGCGGAATCGGCAACACTGAAGCTTTCTTT. Protein: CASSSGGIGNTEAFF.

The chain couples TRBV5-1 to TRBJ1-1, with 8 bases aligning to TRBD1. This CDR3 region has 17 residues. Germline loops: CDR1 SGHRS, CDR2 YFSETQ. The junction had 13 bases not matched to a gene; V was cut back by 3 bases and J by 3 bases. In DNA, the CDR3 is TGCGCCAGCAGCTCAGGTATAAGGACAGGGCGGGACACTGAAGCTTTCTTT. It translates to CASSSGIRTGRDTEAFF.

This clone was detected once. This chain uses TRBV5-4 with TRBJ1-5, with 8 bases aligning to TRBD1. V was clipped by 2 bases and J by 7 bases; unmatched bases: 2. Germline CDR1 SGHNT, CDR2 YYREEE (reference sequence). The CDR3 sequence is 13 residues long. This CDR3 is CASSFDRGQPQHF. CDR3 nucleotides: TGTGCCAGCAGCTTTGACAGGGGACAGCCCCAGCATTTT.

The chain carries TRBV5-8 and TRBJ1-4, with D uncertain. This CDR3 region has 15 residues. V shed 0 bases and J shed 1 base, with 7 bases lying between them. Germline V gene data show CDR1 as SGHTS and CDR2 as YDEGEE. The CDR3 DNA sequence: TGTGCCAGCAGCTTGGAACGGGGAACTAATGAAAAACTGTTTTTT. This encodes CASSLERGTNEKLFF.

V and J are TRBV7-6 and TRBJ2-5, with a possible D match to TRBD1 (5 bases). Deletions cut 1 base from V and 1 base from J, with 7 bases between. CDR1 and CDR2 (germline): SGHVS, FNYEAQ. The CDR3 is made up of 14 amino acids. The CDR3 DNA is TGTGCCAGCAGCTTAGGCAGGGTCCAAGAGACCCAGTACTTC. Its translation: CASSLGRVQETQYF.

The table lists this clone with a count of one. The chain is built from TRBV28 and TRBJ1-2; 8 bases map to TRBD1. Germline trimming cut 7 bases from V and 1 base from J; bases unmatched to any gene: 11. Germline V gene data show CDR1 as MDHEN and CDR2 as SYDVKM. This CDR3 is built from 16 residues. CDR3 coding DNA: TGTGCCAGCACTGGACAGGGTCCCCTTATTAACTATGGCTACACCTTC. Translated: CASTGQGPLINYGYTF.